Shown below are 17 T cell receptor beta chains from a single sample sequenced in a study of CD8 T cells in Susac syndrome. A quantity of roughly 0.5 to 1 ug RNA underwent reverse transcription using random hexamers. TCRdb fed the immunoSEQ multiplex PCR reads into MiXCR, producing one record per CDR3 protein. The table includes under 200,000 distinct CDR3 sequences, 90% to 95% detected once. The specimen sequenced was CD4+ T cells from PBMCs. The receptors come from a human donor with Susac syndrome.

For the CDR3, the DNA is TGTGCCAGCAGTTTAGACACTTCCCACTACGAGCAGTACTTC. It codes for CASSLDTSHYEQYF. J is TRBJ2-7 and V is TRBV28; no reliable D call. V dropped 2 bases and J dropped 3 bases, with 11 bases sitting between them. Germline V gives CDR1 MDHEN, CDR2 SYDVKM. The CDR3 contains 14 residues.

The gene calls are TRBV7-3 and TRBJ1-2; D gene ambiguous. This CDR3 region has 13 residues. The germline gives CDR1 SGHTA, CDR2 FQGTGA. V was trimmed by 4 bases and J by 8 bases, leaving 14 bases between them. The CDR3: CASSSDGHLGYTF. The CDR3 region has the DNA TGTGCCAGCAGCTCGGACGGCCACTTAGGCTACACCTTC.

CDR3 residues: CASSPDRAGYGYTF. For the CDR3, the DNA is TGTGCCAGCAGCCCCGACAGGGCGGGCTATGGCTACACCTTC. V usage is TRBV5-6 and J usage is TRBJ1-2; 7 bases map to TRBD1. Germline V gene sequence: CDR1 SGHDT, CDR2 YYEEEE. J lost 4 bases, V lost 4 bases, and 7 bases had no gene match. The CDR3 extends over 14 amino acids.

The rearrangement joins TRBV5-1 to TRBJ1-2, with D hard to call. Trimming stripped 2 bases from V and 4 bases from J, with 12 bases between. Germline CDR1 SGHRS, CDR2 YFSETQ. This CDR3 comprises 14 residues. The CDR3 nucleotides read TGCGCCAGCAGCTTCCTGGATGTAGGCTATGGCTACACCTTC. Translation gives CASSFLDVGYGYTF.

The J gene is TRBJ1-1, the V gene TRBV14; 10 bases line up with TRBD1. J was trimmed by 7 bases and V by 3 bases; bases with no gene match: 5. The CDR3 is made up of 14 amino acids. From germline, CDR1 is SGHDN and CDR2 FVKESK. The CDR3 protein is CASSQSRDRGEAFF. The CDR3 nucleotides read TGTGCCAGCAGCCAGTCAAGGGACAGGGGTGAAGCTTTCTTT.

V is TRBV10-1 and J is TRBJ2-7; D uncertain. Germline-derived CDR1 and CDR2 are WNHNN and SYGVQD (reference sequence). The CDR3 runs 15 residues. V was clipped by 0 bases and J by 4 bases, with 13 bases between them. CDR3 coding DNA: TGCGCCAGCAGTGAGTCATTGGCAGGACCTTACGAGCAGTACTTC. Protein: CASSESLAGPYEQYF.

The CDR3 region is CASSLVTAGRKNTEAFF. Written as DNA, the CDR3 is TGTGCCAGTAGTCTAGTTACCGCGGGACGCAAGAACACTGAAGCTTTCTTT. V usage is TRBV19 and J usage is TRBJ1-1; tentative D call: TRBD1 (5 bases). The CDR3 runs to 17 residues. The ends were cut back, 5 bases at V and 1 base at J, with 20 bases in the middle. Germline CDR1 and CDR2: LNHDA and SQIVND (reference sequence).

This chain uses TRBV12-5 with TRBJ2-5, with 7 nucleotides matching TRBD1. The CDR3 has 20 amino acids. Germline V gene data show CDR1 as LGHNT and CDR2 as FRNRAP. Trimming cost V 0 bases and J 0 bases; bases outside gene matches: 16. The CDR3 spells CASGLVPATGSLSHQETQYF. The CDR3 DNA reads as TGTGCTAGTGGTTTGGTACCCGCGACAGGGAGTCTGAGCCACCAAGAGACCCAGTACTTC.

The rearrangement joins TRBV13 to TRBJ1-1; D unclear. CDR1 is PRHDT, CDR2 FYEKMQ, per germline (reference sequence). Trimming took 0 bases from V and 1 from J, leaving 6 bases between them. The CDR3 extends over 14 amino acids. Here the CDR3 reads CASSLGYGNTEAFF. The CDR3 DNA reads TGTGCCAGCAGCTTAGGTTATGGGAACACTGAAGCTTTCTTT.

The V gene is TRBV12-3 or TRBV12-4, the J gene TRBJ2-1; 15 nucleotides agree with TRBD2. The CDR3 length is 18 residues. J gave up 0 bases and V 6 bases, and 6 bases lay outside the gene matches. CDR3 DNA sequence: TGTGCCAGCAGCGGACTAGCGGGAGGGAGACTCTCCTACAATGAGCAGTTCTTC. This translates into CASSGLAGGRLSYNEQFF.

V and J are TRBV7-2 and TRBJ1-3; maybe TRBD1 (6 bases). The CDR3 is made up of 17 amino acids. The germline V and J ends were trimmed by 5 bases and 3 bases, with 20 bases remaining between them. Germline CDR1 SGHTA, CDR2 FQGNSA. CDR3 in DNA: TGTGCCAGCAGCCAATTTCAACAGGGCGGTGGTGGAAACACCATATATTTT. It encodes CASSQFQQGGGGNTIYF.

The V and J genes are TRBV18 and TRBJ2-5; D remains ambiguous. This CDR3 is 12 amino acids long. V was clipped by 9 bases and J by 5 bases, with 13 bases between them. The germline gives CDR1 KGHSH, CDR2 LQKENI. The CDR3 reads CASRRPGETQYF. CDR3 DNA sequence: TGTGCCAGTCGCCGACCCGGGGAGACCCAGTACTTC.

V gene TRBV2 combines with J gene TRBJ2-1; a possible D gene is TRBD2 (6 bases). Trimming left V 6 bases short and J 4 bases short, with 16 bases between. The CDR3 is 15 residues long. Germline assignment: CDR1 SNHLY and CDR2 FYNNEI. The CDR3 region is CASSYGQRVYNEQFF. Written as DNA, the CDR3 is TGTGCCAGCAGCTATGGCCAGCGGGTTTACAATGAGCAGTTCTTC.

The genes are TRBV20-1 and TRBJ1-2; tentative D call: TRBD1 (5 bases). V was pared by 0 bases and J by 3 bases, with 14 bases between. The CDR3 runs to 15 residues. From germline, CDR1 is DFQATT and CDR2 SNEGSKA (reference sequence). The CDR3 DNA reads TGCAGTGCTAGAGATCAAGGGGCGAGATACTATGGCTACACCTTC. This gives the protein CSARDQGARYYGYTF.

The chain uses TRBV6-1 and TRBJ2-7, with 8 bases aligning to TRBD1. The CDR3 covers 14 residues. V was clipped by 5 bases and J by 4 bases; unmatched bases: 7. CDR1 and CDR2 (germline): MNHNS, SASEGT. The CDR3 region is CASSPWTGQYEQYF. CDR3 nucleotides: TGTGCCAGCAGTCCTTGGACAGGGCAGTACGAGCAGTACTTC.

The V call is TRBV7-3, the J call TRBJ2-1; unclear D gene. Trimming stripped 1 base from V and 10 bases from J, with 17 bases between. Germline V gene lookup returns CDR1 SGHTA and CDR2 FQGTGA. The CDR3 has 15 amino acids. CDR3 sequence reads: CASSLNSGAVGEQFF. The DNA of the CDR3 is TGTGCCAGCAGCTTAAATTCAGGCGCGGTAGGGGAGCAGTTCTTC.

In its sample, this clonotype was seen a few times. The chain joins TRBV11-2 to TRBJ2-7; D is possibly TRBD2 (5 bases). Trimming cost V 1 base and J 0 bases, with 10 bases left between them. The germline V gene has CDR1 SGHAT and CDR2 FQNNGV. The CDR3 has 15 amino acids. In DNA, the CDR3 is TGTGCCAGCAGCTTAGTCGCGACTAACTCCTACGAGCAGTACTTC. It yields the protein CASSLVATNSYEQYF.